Below are 6 T cell receptor beta chains sequenced from a single sample in a study of blood T cell repertoires in COVID-19. The protocol was immunoSEQ multiplex PCR, while the TCRdb copy is restricted to in-frame clones and leaves out a portion. The sample has about 41,000 clones; approximately 90% are singletons. The sequenced material came from peripheral blood. Receptor source: a human donor in a cohort sampled during active COVID-19.

This chain links TRBV30 with TRBJ2-5; D remains unclear. The V gene's germline CDR1 is GTSNPN and CDR2 SVGIG (reference sequence). The CDR3 length is 10 residues. Between the trimmed V and J ends, which lost 4 bases and 4 bases, there was a span of 4 bases. CDR3 region: CAWISETQYF. The CDR3 DNA reads TGTGCCTGGATCTCAGAGACCCAGTACTTC.

The chain carries TRBV6-6 and TRBJ1-5, with D perhaps TRBD1 (6 bases). The CDR3 totals 14 residues. Trimming took off 4 bases at V and 1 base at J, with 8 bases between the two ends. The V gene's germline CDR1 is MNHNY and CDR2 SVGAGI (reference sequence). This CDR3 reads CASSSRGSNQPQHF. The CDR3, as DNA: TGTGCCAGCAGTTCCAGGGGAAGCAATCAGCCCCAGCATTTT.

The chain joins TRBV27 to TRBJ1-1; D possibly corresponds to TRBD1 (6 bases). Germline CDR1 and CDR2: MNHEY and SMNVEV (reference sequence). The CDR3 runs to 15 residues. Trimming left V 3 bases short and J 0 bases short, with 11 bases between. The CDR3 loop is CASSFDRNMNTEAFF. In nucleotides, the CDR3 is TGTGCCAGCAGTTTCGACAGGAATATGAACACTGAAGCTTTCTTT.

This clone has a single count. This chain connects TRBV21-1 to TRBJ1-1. TRBV21-1 is marked as a pseudogene. CDR3 length equals 11 residues. CDR3: CARLKNTEAFF. In DNA form, the CDR3 reads TGTGCCAGACTGAAGAACACTGAAGCTTTCTTT.

The chain is built from TRBV19 and TRBJ1-1; unclear D gene. Per germline, CDR1 LNHDA and CDR2 SQIVND (reference sequence). The CDR3 is 13 amino acids. V dropped 1 base and J dropped 4 bases, with 7 bases sitting between them. The CDR3 sequence is CASSIGQITEAFF. DNA for the CDR3: TGTGCCAGTAGTATAGGGCAGATCACTGAAGCTTTCTTT.

The V gene is TRBV7-9, the J gene TRBJ2-7, with TRBD2 matching 8 bases. V was pared by 5 bases and J by 3 bases, with 9 bases of the junction left unmatched. CDR3 length: 15 amino acids. Germline V CDR1 and CDR2: SEHNR, FQNEAQ (reference sequence). The CDR3 is CASSPGGAGLYEQYF. The DNA for the CDR3 is TGTGCCAGCAGCCCGGGGGGGGCAGGGCTCTACGAGCAGTACTTC.